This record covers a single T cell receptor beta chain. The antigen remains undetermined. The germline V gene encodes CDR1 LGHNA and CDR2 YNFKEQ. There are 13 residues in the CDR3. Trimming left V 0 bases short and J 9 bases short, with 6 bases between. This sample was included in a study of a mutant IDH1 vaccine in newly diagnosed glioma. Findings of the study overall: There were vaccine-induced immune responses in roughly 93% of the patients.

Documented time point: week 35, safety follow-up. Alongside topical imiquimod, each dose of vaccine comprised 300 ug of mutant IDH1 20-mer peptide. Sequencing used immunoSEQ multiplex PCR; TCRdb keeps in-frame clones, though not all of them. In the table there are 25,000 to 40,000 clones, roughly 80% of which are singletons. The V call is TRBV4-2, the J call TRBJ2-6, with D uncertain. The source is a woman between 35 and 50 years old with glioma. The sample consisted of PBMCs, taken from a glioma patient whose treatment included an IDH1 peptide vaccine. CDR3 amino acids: CASSQDMGNVLTF. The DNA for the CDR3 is TGTGCCAGCAGCCAAGATATGGGCAACGTCCTGACTTTC.